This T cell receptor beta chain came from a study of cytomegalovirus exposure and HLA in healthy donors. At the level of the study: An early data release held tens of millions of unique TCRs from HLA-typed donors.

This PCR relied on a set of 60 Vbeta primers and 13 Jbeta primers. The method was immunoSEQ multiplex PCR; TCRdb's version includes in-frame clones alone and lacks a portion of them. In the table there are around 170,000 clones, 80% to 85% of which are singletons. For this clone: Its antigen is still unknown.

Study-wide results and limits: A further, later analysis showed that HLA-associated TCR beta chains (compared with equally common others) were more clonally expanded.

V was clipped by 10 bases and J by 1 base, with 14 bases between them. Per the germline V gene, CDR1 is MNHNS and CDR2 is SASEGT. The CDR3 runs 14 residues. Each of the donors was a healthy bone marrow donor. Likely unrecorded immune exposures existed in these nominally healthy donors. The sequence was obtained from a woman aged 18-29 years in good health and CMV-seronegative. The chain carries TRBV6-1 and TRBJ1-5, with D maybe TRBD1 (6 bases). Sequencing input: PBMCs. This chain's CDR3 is CATKTGFSNQPQHF. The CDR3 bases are TGTGCCACCAAAACAGGGTTCAGCAATCAGCCCCAGCATTTT.